The sample holds a few counts of the clone carrying this T cell receptor beta chain. Germline CDR1 and CDR2: MNHEY and SMNVEV (reference sequence). This CDR3 region has 15 residues. Trimming took 1 base from V and 0 from J, leaving 7 bases between them. The sample comes from a study of T-cell memory formation after mild COVID-19. On the study more broadly: TCR clustering was largely donor specific.

Each CDR3 protein gets one entry after TCRdb re-called the 5' RACE reads with MiXCR. The table includes 400,000 or so distinct CDR3 sequences, around 20% detected once. Sample: PBMCs or a T cell subset sorted from them (not recorded which). The chain links TRBV27 to TRBJ1-3; D call uncertain. The sequence came from an adult woman who had mild COVID-19 (a few samples of this study predate the infection). Cell type and time point are not known. The chain's CDR3 is CASSLYLSSGNTIYF. The CDR3 DNA sequence: TGTGCCAGCAGTTTATACTTGAGCTCTGGAAACACCATATATTTT.